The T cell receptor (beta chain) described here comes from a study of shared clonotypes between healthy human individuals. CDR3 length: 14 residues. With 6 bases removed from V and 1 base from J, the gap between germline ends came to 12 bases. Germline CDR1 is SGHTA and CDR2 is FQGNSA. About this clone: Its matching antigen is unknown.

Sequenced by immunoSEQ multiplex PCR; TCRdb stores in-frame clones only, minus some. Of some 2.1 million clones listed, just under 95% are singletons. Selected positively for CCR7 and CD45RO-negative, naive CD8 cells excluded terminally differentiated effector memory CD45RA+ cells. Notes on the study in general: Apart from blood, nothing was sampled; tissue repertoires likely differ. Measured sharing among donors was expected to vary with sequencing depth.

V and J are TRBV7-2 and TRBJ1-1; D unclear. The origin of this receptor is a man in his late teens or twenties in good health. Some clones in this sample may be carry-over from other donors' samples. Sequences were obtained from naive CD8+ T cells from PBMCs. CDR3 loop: CASSKPGRNTEAFF. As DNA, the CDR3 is TGTGCCAGCAGTAAACCGGGGAGGAACACTGAAGCTTTCTTT.